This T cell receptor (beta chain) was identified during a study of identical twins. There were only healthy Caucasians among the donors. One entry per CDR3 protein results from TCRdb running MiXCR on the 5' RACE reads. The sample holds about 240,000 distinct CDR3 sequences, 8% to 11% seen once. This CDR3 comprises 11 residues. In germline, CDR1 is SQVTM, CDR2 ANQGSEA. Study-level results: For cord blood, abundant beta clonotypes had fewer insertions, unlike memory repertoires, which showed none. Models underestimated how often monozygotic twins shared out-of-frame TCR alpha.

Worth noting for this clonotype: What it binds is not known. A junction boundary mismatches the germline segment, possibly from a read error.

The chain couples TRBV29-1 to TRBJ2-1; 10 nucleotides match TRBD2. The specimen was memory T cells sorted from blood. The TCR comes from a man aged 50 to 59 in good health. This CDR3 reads CSATYSGGIWF. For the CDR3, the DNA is TGCAGCGCAACCTATAGCGGGGGGATCTGGTTC.